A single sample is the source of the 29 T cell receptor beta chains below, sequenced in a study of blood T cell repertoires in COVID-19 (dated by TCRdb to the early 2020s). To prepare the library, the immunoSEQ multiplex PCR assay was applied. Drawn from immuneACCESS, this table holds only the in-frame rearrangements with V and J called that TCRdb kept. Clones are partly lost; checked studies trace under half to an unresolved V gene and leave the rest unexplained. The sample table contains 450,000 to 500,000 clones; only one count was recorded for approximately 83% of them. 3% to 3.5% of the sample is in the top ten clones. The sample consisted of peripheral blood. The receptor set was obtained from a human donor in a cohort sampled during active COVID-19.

CDR3 nucleotides: TGCAGCGGACCACCTTCGGGGGGCCGAACCGGGGAGCTGTTTTTT. Its translation: CSGPPSGGRTGELFF. V gene TRBV29-1 combines with J gene TRBJ2-2; D may be TRBD2 (7 bases). CDR3 length: 15 amino acids. The V and J ends lost 7 bases and 5 bases respectively, with 20 bases between them. The V gene's germline CDR1 is SQVTM and CDR2 ANQGSEA.

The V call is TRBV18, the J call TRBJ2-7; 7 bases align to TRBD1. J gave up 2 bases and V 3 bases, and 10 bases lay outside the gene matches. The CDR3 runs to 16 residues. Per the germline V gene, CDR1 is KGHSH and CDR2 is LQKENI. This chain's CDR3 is CASSPPVRDRTYEQYF. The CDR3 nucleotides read TGTGCCAGCTCACCCCCTGTTCGGGACAGAACCTACGAGCAGTACTTC.

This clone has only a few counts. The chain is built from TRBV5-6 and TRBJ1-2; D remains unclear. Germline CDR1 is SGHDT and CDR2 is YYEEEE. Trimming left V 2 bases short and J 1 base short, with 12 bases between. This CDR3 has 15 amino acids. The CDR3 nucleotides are TGTGCCAGCAGCTTTTACCCACCGGGTAACTATGGCTACACCTTC. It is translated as CASSFYPPGNYGYTF.

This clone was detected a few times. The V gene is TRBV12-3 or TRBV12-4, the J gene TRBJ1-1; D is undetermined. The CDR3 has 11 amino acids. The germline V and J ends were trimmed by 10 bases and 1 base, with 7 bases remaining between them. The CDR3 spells CATTGNTEAFF. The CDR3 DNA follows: TGTGCCACCACGGGGAACACTGAAGCTTTCTTT.

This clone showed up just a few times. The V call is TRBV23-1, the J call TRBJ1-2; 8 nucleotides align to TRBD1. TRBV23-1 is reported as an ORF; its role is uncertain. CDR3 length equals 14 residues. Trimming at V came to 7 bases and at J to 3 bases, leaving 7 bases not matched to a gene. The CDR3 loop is CASTRDRIYYGYTF. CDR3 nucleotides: TGCGCCAGCACTCGGGACAGGATTTACTATGGCTACACCTTC.

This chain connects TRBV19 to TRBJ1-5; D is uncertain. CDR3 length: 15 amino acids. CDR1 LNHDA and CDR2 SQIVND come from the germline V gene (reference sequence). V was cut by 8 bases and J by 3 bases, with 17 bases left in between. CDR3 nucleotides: TGTGCCAGTTCCAAAGAGGGCAGACTCAATCAGCCCCAGCATTTT. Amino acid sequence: CASSKEGRLNQPQHF. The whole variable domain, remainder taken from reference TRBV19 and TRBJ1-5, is DGGITQSPKYLFRKEGQNVTLSCEQNLNHDAMYWYRQDPGQGLRLIYYSQIVNDFQKGDIAEGYSVSREKKESFPLTVTSAQKNPTAFYLCASSKEGRLNQPQHFGDGTRLSIL.

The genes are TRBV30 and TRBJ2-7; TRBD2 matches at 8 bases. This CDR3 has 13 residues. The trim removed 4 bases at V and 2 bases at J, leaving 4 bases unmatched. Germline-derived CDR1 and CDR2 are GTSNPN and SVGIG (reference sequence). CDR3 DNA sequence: TGTGCCTGGACCCCGGGAGGGGCCTACGAGCAGTACTTC. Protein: CAWTPGGAYEQYF.

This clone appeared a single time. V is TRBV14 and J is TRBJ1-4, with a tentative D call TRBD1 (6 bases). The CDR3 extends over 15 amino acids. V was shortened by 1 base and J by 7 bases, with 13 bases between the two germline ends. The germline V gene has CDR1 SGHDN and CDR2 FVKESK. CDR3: CASSQAQGGVEKLFF. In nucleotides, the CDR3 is TGTGCCAGCAGCCAAGCGCAAGGGGGGGTTGAAAAACTGTTTTTT. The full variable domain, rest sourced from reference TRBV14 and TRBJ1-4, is EAGVTQFPSHSVIEKGQTVTLRCDPISGHDNLYWYRRVMGKEIKFLLHFVKESKQDESGMPNNRFLAERTGGTYSTLKVQPAELEDSGVYFCASSQAQGGVEKLFFGSGTQLSVL.

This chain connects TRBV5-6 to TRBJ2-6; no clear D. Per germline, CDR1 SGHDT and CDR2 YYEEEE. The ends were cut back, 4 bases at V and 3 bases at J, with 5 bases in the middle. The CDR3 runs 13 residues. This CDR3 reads CASSPFGANVLTF. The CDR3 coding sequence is TGTGCCAGCAGCCCGTTTGGGGCCAACGTCCTGACTTTC. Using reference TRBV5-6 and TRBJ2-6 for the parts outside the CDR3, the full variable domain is DAGVTQSPTHLIKTRGQQVTLRCSPKSGHDTVSWYQQALGQGPQFIFQYYEEEERQRGNFPDRFSGHQFPNYSSELNVNALLLGDSALYLCASSPFGANVLTFGAGSRLTVL.

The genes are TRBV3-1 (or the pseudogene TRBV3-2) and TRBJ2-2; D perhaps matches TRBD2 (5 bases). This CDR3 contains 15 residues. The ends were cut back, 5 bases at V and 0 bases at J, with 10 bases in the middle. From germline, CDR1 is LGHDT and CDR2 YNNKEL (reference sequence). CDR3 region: CASSKVLANTGELFF. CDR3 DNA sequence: TGTGCCAGCAGCAAGGTACTAGCGAACACCGGGGAGCTGTTTTTT.

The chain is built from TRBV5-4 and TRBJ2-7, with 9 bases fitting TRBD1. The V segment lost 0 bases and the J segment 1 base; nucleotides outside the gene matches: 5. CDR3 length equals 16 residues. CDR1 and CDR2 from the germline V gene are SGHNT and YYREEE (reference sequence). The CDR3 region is CASSLGQGGRSYEQYF. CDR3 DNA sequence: TGTGCCAGCAGCTTGGGACAGGGGGGTAGGTCCTACGAGCAGTACTTC.

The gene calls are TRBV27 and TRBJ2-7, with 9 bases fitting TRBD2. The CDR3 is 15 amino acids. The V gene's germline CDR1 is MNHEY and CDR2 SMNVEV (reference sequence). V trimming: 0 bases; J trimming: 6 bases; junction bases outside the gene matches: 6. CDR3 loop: CASSLSWLAGSEQYF. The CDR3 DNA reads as TGTGCCAGCAGTTTATCTTGGCTAGCGGGAAGCGAGCAGTACTTC.

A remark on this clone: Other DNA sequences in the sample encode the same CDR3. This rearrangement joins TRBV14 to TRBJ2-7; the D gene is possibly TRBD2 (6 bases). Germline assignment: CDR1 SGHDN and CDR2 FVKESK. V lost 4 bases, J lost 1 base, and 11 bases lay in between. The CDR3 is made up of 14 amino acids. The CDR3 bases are TGTGCCAGCAGCCCGGGACTGAAATCCTACGAGCAGTACTTC. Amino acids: CASSPGLKSYEQYF.

The CDR3 DNA sequence: TGTGCCAGCAGCTTAGACACCCGAGGCTACGAGCAGTACTTC. This sequence encodes CASSLDTRGYEQYF. The rearrangement joins TRBV7-2 to TRBJ2-7, with D unresolved. V was pared by 1 base and J by 3 bases, with 10 bases between. This CDR3 has 14 amino acids. The germline V gene has CDR1 SGHTA and CDR2 FQGNSA.

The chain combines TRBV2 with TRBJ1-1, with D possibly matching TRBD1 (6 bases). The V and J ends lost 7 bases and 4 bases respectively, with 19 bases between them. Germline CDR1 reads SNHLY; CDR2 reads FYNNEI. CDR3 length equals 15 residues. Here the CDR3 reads CASKDGGRGSTEAFF. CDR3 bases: TGTGCCAGCAAGGATGGAGGGAGGGGGAGCACTGAAGCTTTCTTT.

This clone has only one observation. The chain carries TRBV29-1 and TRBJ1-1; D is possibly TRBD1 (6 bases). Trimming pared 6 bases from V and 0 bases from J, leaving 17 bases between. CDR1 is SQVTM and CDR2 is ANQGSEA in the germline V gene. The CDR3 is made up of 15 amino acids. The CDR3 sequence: CSVGAWGIMNTEAFF. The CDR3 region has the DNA TGCAGCGTGGGGGCGTGGGGGATTATGAACACTGAAGCTTTCTTT. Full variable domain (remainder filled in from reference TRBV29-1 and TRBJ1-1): SAVISQKPSRDICQRGTSLTIQCQVDSQVTMMFWYRQQPGQSLTLIATANQGSEATYESGFVIDKFPISRPNLTFSTLTVSNMSPEDSSIYLCSVGAWGIMNTEAFFGQGTRLTVV.

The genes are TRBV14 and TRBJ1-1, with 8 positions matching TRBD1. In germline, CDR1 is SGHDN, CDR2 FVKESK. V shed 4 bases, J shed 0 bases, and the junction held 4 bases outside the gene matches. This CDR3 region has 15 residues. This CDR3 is CASSRNRGLNTEAFF. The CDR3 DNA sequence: TGTGCCAGCAGCCGAAACAGGGGGTTGAACACTGAAGCTTTCTTT.

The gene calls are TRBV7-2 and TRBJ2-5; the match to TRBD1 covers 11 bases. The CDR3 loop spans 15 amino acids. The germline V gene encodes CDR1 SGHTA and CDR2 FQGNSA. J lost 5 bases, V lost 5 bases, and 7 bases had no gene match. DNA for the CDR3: TGTGCCAGCAGCCTAAGGACAGGGGGCAGGGAGACCCAGTACTTC. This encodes CASSLRTGGRETQYF.

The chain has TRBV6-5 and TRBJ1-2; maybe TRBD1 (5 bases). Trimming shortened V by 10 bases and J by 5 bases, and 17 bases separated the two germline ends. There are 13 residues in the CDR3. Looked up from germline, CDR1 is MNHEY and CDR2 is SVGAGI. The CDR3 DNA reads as TGTGCCACCCGGAGCTACAGGATATATGGCTACACCTTC. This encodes CATRSYRIYGYTF.

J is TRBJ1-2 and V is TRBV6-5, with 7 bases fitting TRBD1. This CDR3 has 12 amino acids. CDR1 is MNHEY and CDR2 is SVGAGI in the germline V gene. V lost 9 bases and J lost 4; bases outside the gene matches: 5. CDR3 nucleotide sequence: TGTGCCAGTCAGGGGGTGGGCTATGGCTACACCTTC. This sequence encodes CASQGVGYGYTF.

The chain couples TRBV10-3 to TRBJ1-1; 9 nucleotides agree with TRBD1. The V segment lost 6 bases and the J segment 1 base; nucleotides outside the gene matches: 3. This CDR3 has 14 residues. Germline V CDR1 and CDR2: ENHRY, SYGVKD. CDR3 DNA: TGTGCCATCAGGGGACAGGGCTCGAACACTGAAGCTTTCTTT. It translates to CAIRGQGSNTEAFF.

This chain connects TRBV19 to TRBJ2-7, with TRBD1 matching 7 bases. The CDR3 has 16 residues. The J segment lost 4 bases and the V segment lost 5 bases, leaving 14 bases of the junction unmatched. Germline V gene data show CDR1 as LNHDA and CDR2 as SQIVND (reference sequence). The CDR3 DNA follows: TGTGCCAGTAGTGGGGGTCGACAGGGAGATCGTTACGAGCAGTACTTC. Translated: CASSGGRQGDRYEQYF.

The CDR3 spells CASSPGGYVGEQFF. DNA of the CDR3: TGTGCCAGCAGTCCAGGGGGTTATGTGGGTGAGCAGTTCTTC. The rearrangement uses TRBV9 and TRBJ2-1; 7 nucleotides line up with TRBD1. J was trimmed by 9 bases and V by 5 bases; bases with no gene match: 11. The CDR3 loop spans 14 amino acids. The germline V gene has CDR1 SGDLS and CDR2 YYNGEE. Combining the CDR3 with reference TRBV9 and TRBJ2-1 gives the whole variable domain DSGVTQTPKHLITATGQRVTLRCSPRSGDLSVYWYQQSLDQGLQFLIQYYNGEERAKGNILERFSAQQFPDLHSELNLSSLELGDSALYFCASSPGGYVGEQFFGPGTRLTVL.

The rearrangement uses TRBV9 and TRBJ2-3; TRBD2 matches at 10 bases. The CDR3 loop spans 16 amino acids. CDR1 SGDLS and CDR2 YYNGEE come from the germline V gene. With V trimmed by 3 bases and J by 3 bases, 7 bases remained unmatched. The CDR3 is CASSETLAGGTDTQYF. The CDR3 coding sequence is TGTGCCAGCAGCGAGACATTAGCGGGAGGAACAGATACGCAGTATTTT.

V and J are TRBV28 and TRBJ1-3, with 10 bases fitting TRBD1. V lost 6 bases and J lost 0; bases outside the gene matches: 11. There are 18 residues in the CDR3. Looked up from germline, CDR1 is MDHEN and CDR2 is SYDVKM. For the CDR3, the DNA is TGTGCCAGCAGAAATAGACAGGGGGCTTCGGGCTCTGGAAACACCATATATTTT. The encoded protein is CASRNRQGASGSGNTIYF.

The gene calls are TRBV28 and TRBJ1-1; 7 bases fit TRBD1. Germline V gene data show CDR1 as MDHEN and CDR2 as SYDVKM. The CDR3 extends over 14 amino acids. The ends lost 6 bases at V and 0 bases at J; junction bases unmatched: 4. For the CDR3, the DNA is TGTGCCAGCAGAGAGACAGGGTTGAACACTGAAGCTTTCTTT. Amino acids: CASRETGLNTEAFF.

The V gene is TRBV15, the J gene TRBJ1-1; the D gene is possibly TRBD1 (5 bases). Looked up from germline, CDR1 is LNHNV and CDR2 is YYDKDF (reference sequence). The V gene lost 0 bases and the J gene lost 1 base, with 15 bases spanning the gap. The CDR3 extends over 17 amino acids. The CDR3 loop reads CATSRDPLSGENTEAFF. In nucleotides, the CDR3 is TGTGCCACCAGCAGAGATCCCCTTTCGGGGGAGAACACTGAAGCTTTCTTT. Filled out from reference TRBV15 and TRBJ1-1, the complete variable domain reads DAMVIQNPRYQVTQFGKPVTLSCSQTLNHNVMYWYQQKSSQAPKLLFHYYDKDFNNEADTPDNFQSRRPNTSFCFLDIRSPGLGDTAMYLCATSRDPLSGENTEAFFGQGTRLTVV.

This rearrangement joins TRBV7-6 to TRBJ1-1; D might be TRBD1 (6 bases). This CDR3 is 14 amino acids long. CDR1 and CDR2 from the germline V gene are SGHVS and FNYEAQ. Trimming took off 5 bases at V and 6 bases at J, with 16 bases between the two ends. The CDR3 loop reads CASSTSGEGSEAFF. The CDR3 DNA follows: TGTGCCAGCAGCACATCAGGGGAAGGGTCTGAAGCTTTCTTT.

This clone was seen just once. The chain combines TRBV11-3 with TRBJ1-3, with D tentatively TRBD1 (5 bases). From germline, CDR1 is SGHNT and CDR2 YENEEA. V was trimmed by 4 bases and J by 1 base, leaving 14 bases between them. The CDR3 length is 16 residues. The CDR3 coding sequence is TGTGCCAGCAGCTCGGGCGGGGCAGCATCTGGAAACACCATATATTTT. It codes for CASSSGGAASGNTIYF.